The 5 T cell receptor beta chains below come from one sample, sequenced in a study of cytomegalovirus exposure and HLA in healthy donors. PCR used 60 Vbeta primers and 13 Jbeta primers. The table came from immunoSEQ multiplex PCR; TCRdb's copy has only in-frame clones and leaves some out. The sample comprises about 110,000 clones, roughly 82% of which are singletons, and about 1.6% rests with the top ten. The sample was PBMCs. The receptors here all came from a man in his fifties or sixties in good health and CMV-seronegative.

The J gene is TRBJ1-3, the V gene TRBV6-5; D perhaps matches TRBD1 (6 bases). CDR1 and CDR2 (germline): MNHEY, SVGAGI. V lost 7 bases to trimming and J lost 0 bases, with 13 bases between them. The CDR3 spans 15 residues. For the CDR3, the DNA is TGTGCCAGCACCAGGGGACCCTCCTCTGGAAACACCATATATTTT. The encoded protein is CASTRGPSSGNTIYF.

The CDR3 region has the DNA TGCAGCGTTGGGGGAAGGGGATATGGCTACACCTTC. Its translation: CSVGGRGYGYTF. This chain links TRBV29-1 with TRBJ1-2, with a possible D match to TRBD1 (5 bases). Germline-derived CDR1 and CDR2 are SQVTM and ANQGSEA. The CDR3 loop spans 12 amino acids. V was shortened by 4 bases and J by 5 bases, with 11 bases between the two germline ends.

V gene TRBV5-8 combines with J gene TRBJ1-6; 7 bases are shared with TRBD1. The CDR3 consists of 15 residues. J gave up 5 bases and V 4 bases, and 6 bases lay outside the gene matches. Germline CDR1 is SGHTS and CDR2 is YDEGEE. The CDR3 protein is CASSRTGEHNSPLHF. The CDR3 region has the DNA TGTGCCAGCAGCCGGACAGGAGAACATAATTCACCCCTCCACTTT.

This sequence joins TRBV9 and TRBJ2-2, with 9 bases that match TRBD2. Germline-derived CDR1 and CDR2 are SGDLS and YYNGEE. The CDR3 has 14 residues. J gave up 6 bases and V 1 base, and 1 base lay outside the gene matches. The CDR3 DNA reads TGTGCCAGCAGCGTACTAGCGGGGTCCGGGGAGCTGTTTTTT. This codes for CASSVLAGSGELFF.

The chain has TRBV2 and TRBJ2-5; tentatively, D is TRBD2 (6 bases). CDR1 and CDR2 (germline): SNHLY, FYNNEI. The ends were cut back, 8 bases at V and 5 bases at J, with 12 bases in the middle. The CDR3 extends over 12 amino acids. The CDR3: CASGGSRETQYF. The DNA for the CDR3 is TGTGCCAGCGGGGGGTCCAGGGAGACCCAGTACTTC. Combining the CDR3 with reference TRBV2 and TRBJ2-5 gives the whole variable domain EPEVTQTPSHQVTQMGQEVILRCVPISNHLYFYWYRQILGQKVEFLVSFYNNEISEKSEIFDDQFSVERPDGSNFTLKIRSTKLEDSAMYFCASGGSRETQYFGPGTRLLVL.